This TCR beta chain emerged from a study of blood T cell repertoires in COVID-19. About the study: In each case, the material was cDNA or gDNA derived from T cells, B-cell-depleted T cells, or PBMCs.

The CDR3 is made up of 14 amino acids. V was shortened by 1 base and J by 4 bases, with 8 bases between the two germline ends. Germline V gene data show CDR1 as LGHNA and CDR2 as YNFKEQ. How the authors handled the data: For nucleated cells, counts were estimated from reference gene primer amplification. Sequencing used immunoSEQ multiplex PCR; TCRdb keeps in-frame clones, though not all of them. That table furnishes V, J and clone size, whereas the DNA furnished D and trimming. The sample records about 150,000 clones, about 86% being singletons. The TCR sequence derives from a woman aged 60-75 years with active or convalescent COVID-19. Specimen: peripheral blood. This rearrangement joins TRBV4-2 to TRBJ1-5; tentatively, D is TRBD1 (6 bases). CDR3 sequence (DNA): TGTGCCAGCAGCCAAGCAGGGGCGAATCAGCCCCAGCATTTT. Translation gives CASSQAGANQPQHF.